The 30 T cell receptor beta chains below all came from one sample that was sequenced in a study of T cell responses to AZD1222 COVID-19 vaccine. Here immunoSEQ multiplex PCR was the method, and the copy in TCRdb shows in-frame clones only, minus some. The data hold more than 150,000 clones, with about 93% observed a single time. Sequences were derived from peripheral blood, sampled 28 days after the second AZD1222 dose. These receptor sequences come from an adult who received the AZD1222 COVID-19 vaccine.

The V call is TRBV4-3, the J call TRBJ1-1; 7 nucleotides align to TRBD1. There are 15 residues in the CDR3. Germline lookup yields CDR1 LGHNA and CDR2 YSLEER. The V gene end was trimmed by 0 bases and the J gene end by 9 bases; junction bases not matched to a gene: 10. CDR3 nucleotides: TGCGCCAGCAGCCAAGATCTTAGACAGGGTTATCAAGCTTTCTTT. Translated: CASSQDLRQGYQAFF.

The genes are TRBV3-1 (or the pseudogene TRBV3-2) and TRBJ2-3; weak D call: TRBD2 (5 bases). This CDR3 is built from 13 residues. V was shortened by 5 bases and J by 6 bases, with 12 bases between the two germline ends. Germline-derived CDR1 and CDR2 are LGHDT and YNNKEL (reference sequence). The CDR3 reads CASSSTPGDTQYF. The CDR3 DNA follows: TGTGCCAGCAGCTCCACTCCGGGGGATACGCAGTATTTT.

V and J are TRBV4-3 and TRBJ2-7; 7 bases are a match to TRBD1. The CDR3 has 20 amino acids. The trim removed 4 bases at V and 4 bases at J, leaving 25 bases unmatched. Germline values: CDR1 LGHNA, CDR2 YSLEER. CDR3 region: CASSRFVGRDRASMSYEQYF. The CDR3, as DNA: TGCGCCAGCAGCCGGTTCGTTGGCCGTGACAGGGCTAGTATGTCGTACGAGCAGTACTTC.

CDR3 region: CASSSSDTSYEQYF. CDR3 nucleotide sequence: TGTGCCAGCAGTTCGTCGGACACCTCCTACGAGCAGTACTTC. The chain carries TRBV27 and TRBJ2-7; tentative D call: TRBD1 (5 bases). V was pared by 4 bases and J by 0 bases, with 10 bases between. This CDR3 spans 14 amino acids. Germline CDR1 reads MNHEY; CDR2 reads SMNVEV (reference sequence).

V usage is TRBV4-1 and J usage is TRBJ2-1, with unresolved D. The V end was cut by 4 bases, the J end by 2 bases, with 15 bases between. The CDR3 is 16 amino acids. Germline CDR1 MGHRA, CDR2 YSYEKL. CDR3 DNA: TGCGCCAGCAGCCCCGGAAGGTTAGCTACCTACAATGAGCAGTTCTTC. It yields the protein CASSPGRLATYNEQFF.

The chain employs TRBV7-2 and TRBJ1-2; D remains unclear. Germline V lookup: CDR1 SGHTA, CDR2 FQGNSA. The length of the CDR3 is 16 residues. V shed 3 bases and J shed 0 bases, with 14 bases lying between them. CDR3 residues: CASSLGTRQTNYGYTF. The CDR3 bases are TGTGCCAGCAGCTTGGGTACCAGGCAGACTAACTATGGCTACACCTTC.

The gene calls are TRBV18 and TRBJ2-1; tentative D call: TRBD1 (6 bases). Germline CDR1 and CDR2: KGHSH and LQKENI. V lost 3 bases and J lost 1, with 16 bases in between. The CDR3 has 17 residues. CDR3 loop: CASSPATGQGSYNEQFF. The CDR3 DNA reads TGTGCCAGCTCACCTGCGACAGGCCAAGGATCCTACAATGAGCAGTTCTTC.

The chain uses TRBV5-3 and TRBJ2-3; D might be TRBD1 (6 bases). TRBV5-3 is given ORF status, its function remaining uncertain. Between the trimmed V and J ends, which lost 3 bases and 0 bases, there was a span of 8 bases. The CDR3 consists of 14 residues. This CDR3 reads CARSSQGSTDTQYF. CDR3 in DNA: TGTGCCAGAAGCTCGCAGGGGAGCACAGATACGCAGTATTTT.

With respect to this clone: The junction departs from the called germline gene at one end, perhaps through a read error. V is TRBV11-3 and J is TRBJ2-7; no clear D gene. Per germline, CDR1 SGHNT and CDR2 YENEEA. The CDR3 is 12 residues long. The CDR3 is CASSFSSHEQYF. The CDR3 DNA sequence: TGTGCCAGCAGCTTTTCCTCCCACGAGCAGTACTTC.

The chain joins TRBV5-1 to TRBJ1-6, with D possibly being TRBD1 (5 bases). CDR3 length: 14 residues. With 6 bases removed from V and 9 bases from J, the gap between germline ends came to 16 bases. The germline CDR1 and CDR2 sequences are SGHRS and YFSETQ. The CDR3 protein is CASTLRAGGSPLHF. The CDR3 DNA reads TGCGCCAGCACCCTCCGGGCCGGGGGTTCACCCCTCCACTTT.

The gene calls are TRBV19 and TRBJ2-5; D is possibly TRBD1 (5 bases). The CDR3 covers 12 residues. Germline loops: CDR1 LNHDA, CDR2 SQIVND (reference sequence). V was pared by 8 bases and J by 5 bases, with 12 bases between. The CDR3 spells CASGQGWETQYF. The CDR3 bases are TGTGCCAGTGGGCAGGGTTGGGAGACCCAGTACTTC.

The rearrangement joins TRBV18 to TRBJ1-5; TRBD1 matches 7 bases. V shed 4 bases and J 0 bases; nucleotides not matched to a gene: 6. Germline CDR1 is KGHSH and CDR2 is LQKENI. This CDR3 contains 16 residues. CDR3 DNA: TGTGCCAGCTCACTACAGGGGTCGAATAGCAATCAGCCCCAGCATTTT. This gives the protein CASSLQGSNSNQPQHF.

This chain connects TRBV30 to TRBJ1-4, with a possible D match to TRBD1 (6 bases). V was clipped by 3 bases and J by 0 bases, with 11 bases between them. The CDR3 is 15 amino acids. The germline V gene encodes CDR1 GTSNPN and CDR2 SVGIG (reference sequence). DNA of the CDR3: TGTGCCTGGAGCACAGGACAGCCAACTAATGAAAAACTGTTTTTT. Amino acids: CAWSTGQPTNEKLFF.

V gene TRBV7-2 combines with J gene TRBJ1-5; D is perhaps TRBD1 (5 bases). The ends were cut back, 5 bases at V and 7 bases at J, with 12 bases in the middle. Germline V lookup: CDR1 SGHTA, CDR2 FQGNSA. The CDR3 sequence is 13 residues long. CDR3: CASSPVGGQPQHF. CDR3 in DNA: TGTGCCAGCAGCCCTGTGGGGGGGCAGCCCCAGCATTTT.

The genes are TRBV19 and TRBJ1-5; 11 nucleotides match TRBD1. The J segment lost 3 bases and the V segment lost 5 bases, leaving 6 bases of the junction unmatched. In germline, CDR1 is LNHDA, CDR2 SQIVND (reference sequence). CDR3 length: 16 residues. The chain's CDR3 is CASSPRTGGPNQPQHF. The CDR3 region has the DNA TGTGCCAGTAGTCCTCGGACAGGGGGCCCCAATCAGCCCCAGCATTTT.

This clone was counted a single time. The chain combines TRBV5-4 with TRBJ1-1; D not resolved. The CDR3 loop spans 14 amino acids. Germline-derived CDR1 and CDR2 are SGHNT and YYREEE (reference sequence). The V and J ends lost 1 base and 4 bases respectively, with 11 bases between them. This chain's CDR3 is CASSLMLDGTEAFF. CDR3 in DNA: TGTGCCAGCAGCTTGATGTTAGATGGCACTGAAGCTTTCTTT.

V gene TRBV7-9 combines with J gene TRBJ1-6; D perhaps matches TRBD1 (6 bases). V was clipped by 5 bases and J by 8 bases, with 16 bases between them. The germline gives CDR1 SEHNR, CDR2 FQNEAQ (reference sequence). The CDR3 covers 15 residues. CDR3 amino acids: CASSLMAGDDSPLHF. CDR3 DNA: TGTGCCAGCAGCCTCATGGCAGGGGACGATTCACCCCTCCACTTT.

This rearrangement joins TRBV19 to TRBJ1-5; 9 bases align to TRBD1. CDR3 size: 13 residues. Germline CDR1 and CDR2: LNHDA and SQIVND (reference sequence). The trim removed 7 bases at V and 4 bases at J, leaving 2 bases unmatched. As DNA, the CDR3 is TGTGCCAGTAAGGACAGGGGTAATCAGCCCCAGCATTTT. It codes for CASKDRGNQPQHF.

The chain has TRBV3-1 (or the pseudogene TRBV3-2) and TRBJ2-1, with 7 nucleotides matching TRBD1. The germline gives CDR1 LGHDT, CDR2 YNNKEL (reference sequence). The junction had 8 bases not matched to a gene; V was cut back by 1 base and J by 2 bases. The CDR3 runs 17 residues. The CDR3 region is CASSQALTGIPYNEQFF. The CDR3 nucleotides are TGTGCCAGCAGCCAAGCATTGACAGGGATACCCTACAATGAGCAGTTCTTC.

The J gene is TRBJ1-5, the V gene TRBV11-2, with 12 bases identical to TRBD1. This CDR3 spans 18 amino acids. Germline values: CDR1 SGHAT, CDR2 FQNNGV. V lost 1 base, J lost 7 bases, and 11 bases stayed unmatched. CDR3 nucleotides: TGTGCCAGCAGCTTAGGCCGCGGGACAGGGGGCGGAAAACAGCCCCAGCATTTT. Its translation: CASSLGRGTGGGKQPQHF.

This clone was recorded once. This chain joins TRBV27 and TRBJ2-3; D tentatively reads TRBD1 or TRBD2 (5 bases each). Germline V gene sequence: CDR1 MNHEY, CDR2 SMNVEV (reference sequence). The CDR3 contains 15 residues. The V end lost 0 bases, the J end lost 0 bases, and 7 bases lay between the germline ends. The CDR3: CASSLSGVSTDTQYF. CDR3 DNA: TGTGCCAGCAGTTTATCGGGGGTTAGCACAGATACGCAGTATTTT.

The chain employs TRBV30 and TRBJ2-3, with unresolved D. This CDR3 spans 14 amino acids. V dropped 2 bases and J dropped 1 base, with 10 bases sitting between them. Per the germline V gene, CDR1 is GTSNPN and CDR2 is SVGIG (reference sequence). Written as DNA, the CDR3 is TGTGCCTGGAGTCTTACACTGGGCACAGATACGCAGTATTTT. Translating gives CAWSLTLGTDTQYF.

This rearrangement joins TRBV6-5 to TRBJ1-6, with D tentatively TRBD1 (5 bases). The CDR3 extends over 15 amino acids. V lost 0 bases to trimming and J lost 6 bases, with 9 bases between them. Germline-derived CDR1 and CDR2 are MNHEY and SVGAGI. As DNA, the CDR3 is TGTGCCAGCAGTTACTCAGGGGACGCTAATTCACCCCTCCACTTT. Translated: CASSYSGDANSPLHF.

The chain combines TRBV7-8 with TRBJ2-3, with D perhaps assigned TRBD1 or TRBD2 (5 bases each). Germline V gives CDR1 SGHVS, CDR2 FQNEAQ. This CDR3 has 15 amino acids. Trimming stripped 1 base from V and 3 bases from J, with 11 bases between. As DNA, the CDR3 is TGTGCCAGCAGCTTAGGAGCAGGGAGAACAGATACGCAGTATTTT. It encodes CASSLGAGRTDTQYF.

This chain uses TRBV6-2 or TRBV6-3 with TRBJ2-6; no clear D. CDR1 MNHEY and CDR2 SVGEGT come from the germline V gene. V was pared by 6 bases and J by 0 bases, with 6 bases between. The CDR3 loop spans 14 amino acids. The CDR3 DNA is TGTGCCAGCAGCGAGAGCTCTGGGGCCAACGTCCTGACTTTC. Amino acid sequence: CASSESSGANVLTF.

The chain links TRBV7-3 to TRBJ1-1, with 7 bases lining up with TRBD1. The ends lost 1 base at V and 8 bases at J; junction bases unmatched: 4. CDR1 is SGHTA and CDR2 is FQGTGA in the germline V gene. The CDR3 is made up of 13 amino acids. This CDR3 is CASSLMETGEAFF. The CDR3, as DNA: TGTGCCAGCAGCTTAATGGAGACAGGGGAAGCTTTCTTT.

This clone came up once. V gene TRBV27 combines with J gene TRBJ2-4, with D unclear. Germline CDR1 reads MNHEY; CDR2 reads SMNVEV (reference sequence). The V and J ends lost 3 bases and 0 bases respectively, with 12 bases between them. This CDR3 has 16 residues. DNA for the CDR3: TGTGCCAGCAGTTTTATCCCCCTTTCAGCCAAAAACATTCAGTACTTC. This translates into CASSFIPLSAKNIQYF.

This sequence joins TRBV29-1 and TRBJ2-5; 8 bases match TRBD2. V gave up 5 bases and J gave up 5 bases; unmatched junction bases: 7. The germline CDR1 and CDR2 sequences are SQVTM and ANQGSEA. The CDR3 is 13 residues long. CDR3 coding DNA: TGCAGCGTTCTAGCGGGTCTCGGCGAGACCCAGTACTTC. Encoded protein: CSVLAGLGETQYF.

The chain recombines TRBV7-3 with TRBJ1-5; 7 nucleotides line up with TRBD1. CDR1 SGHTA and CDR2 FQGTGA come from the germline V gene. Unmatched junction bases numbered 5, after V lost 3 bases and J lost 6 bases. This CDR3 is 14 amino acids long. This chain's CDR3 is CASSLTGSGQPQHF. CDR3 DNA sequence: TGTGCCAGCAGCTTGACAGGGTCTGGTCAGCCCCAGCATTTT. The full variable domain, rest sourced from reference TRBV7-3 and TRBJ1-5, is GAGVSQTPSNKVTEKGKYVELRCDPISGHTALYWYRQSLGQGPEFLIYFQGTGAADDSGLPNDRFFAVRPEGSVSTLKIQRTERGDSAVYLCASSLTGSGQPQHFGDGTRLSIL.

The V gene is TRBV27, the J gene TRBJ2-7, with 9 bases identical to TRBD2. V dropped 4 bases and J dropped 3; count of bases not matched to a gene: 10. The CDR3 extends over 16 amino acids. The germline V gene has CDR1 MNHEY and CDR2 SMNVEV (reference sequence). The CDR3 loop reads CASSSPTSGGSYEQYF. CDR3 in DNA: TGTGCCAGCAGTTCCCCGACTAGCGGAGGGAGCTACGAGCAGTACTTC.